The entry below describes one TCR beta chain. As handled by the study authors: Estimated nucleated cell counts came from reference gene primer amplification. This table comes from immunoSEQ multiplex PCR, and its TCRdb copy is limited to in-frame clones, with some not included. V, J and clone size were drawn from that table, and D and trimming were deduced from the DNA. This sample has about 48,000 clones, with approximately 83% found just once. These data are taken from a study of blood T cell repertoires in COVID-19. At the level of the study: Acute and convalescent COVID-19 specimens originated in the United States, Italy and Spain. Sources were T cells, B-cell-depleted T cells, or PBMCs; the material itself was cDNA or gDNA.

V was pared by 3 bases and J by 7 bases, with 5 bases of the junction left unmatched. The CDR3 covers 15 residues. Germline V gene sequence: CDR1 SGHVS, CDR2 FQNEAQ. V usage is TRBV7-8 and J usage is TRBJ1-4; TRBD1 aligns across 10 bases. The sequence derives from a human donor in a cohort sampled during active COVID-19. The donor label of this sample is uncertain. The material sequenced was peripheral blood. In DNA, the CDR3 is TGTGCCAGCAGCTTGGGACAGGGGCGCGGTGAAAAACTGTTTTTT. Translated: CASSLGQGRGEKLFF.